What follows are 2 T cell receptor beta chains derived from one specimen sequenced in a study of blood T cell repertoires in COVID-19. Data came from immunoSEQ multiplex PCR; TCRdb stores just in-frame clones and leaves some out. Seen here are around 30,000 clones, approximately 88% observed once, and the top ten hold roughly 13%. What was sequenced was peripheral blood. These receptors all stem from a man between 70 and 80 years old with active COVID-19.

This clone was recorded only once. CDR3 amino acids: CASSLRANEQFF. In DNA form, the CDR3 reads TGTGCCAGCAGTTTGCGCGCCAATGAGCAGTTCTTC. The chain couples TRBV28 to TRBJ2-1; D call uncertain. Germline V gene sequence: CDR1 MDHEN, CDR2 SYDVKM. Trimming cost V 3 bases and J 6 bases, with 6 bases left between them. The CDR3 runs to 12 residues.

V usage is TRBV7-6 and J usage is TRBJ2-1, with 7 positions matching TRBD1. The CDR3 totals 15 residues. In germline, CDR1 is SGHVS, CDR2 FNYEAQ. Germline trimming cut 1 base from V and 6 bases from J; bases unmatched to any gene: 6. CDR3 in amino acids: CASSLGDRVVNEQFF. Here the CDR3 DNA reads TGTGCCAGCAGCTTAGGAGACAGGGTCGTCAATGAGCAGTTCTTC.